This record covers a single T cell receptor (beta chain). This entry is derived from a study of control samples from healthy donors and cancer patients. The assay was immunoSEQ multiplex PCR, and TCRdb's table has in-frame clones only and misses some. This sample yields around 200,000 clones, of which 90% to 95% are seen a single time; over 1.3% belongs to the top ten. The receptor was isolated from a man younger than 35 in good health. The sample comprised blood.

CDR3 nucleotides: TGTGCCAGACGGAGACAGGTTAGATATTCACCCCTCCACTTT. Amino acid sequence: CARRRQVRYSPLHF. This chain links TRBV5-3 with TRBJ1-6; D is possibly TRBD1 (6 bases). TRBV5-3 is treated as an ORF (open reading frame) with a function not yet certain. There are 14 residues in the CDR3. Trimming took off 7 bases at V and 8 bases at J, with 16 bases between the two ends.